This is a list of T cell receptor beta chains from one sample in a study of blood T cell repertoires in COVID-19. The protocol was immunoSEQ multiplex PCR, while the TCRdb copy is restricted to in-frame clones and leaves out a portion. The sample lists 310,000 or so clones, 80% to 95% occurring once. The sequencing sample was made of peripheral blood. Every receptor here comes from a woman aged 25 to 39 with COVID-19, enrolled during active disease. CDR3s include the opening cysteine and the closing phenylalanine or tryptophan.

J | V | CDR3
TRBJ1-4 | TRBV12-3/TRBV12-4 | CASSLPNRDRLFF
TRBJ2-3 | TRBV5-4 | CASSRERAGNTDTQYF
TRBJ1-1 | TRBV27 | CASRLTGFYTEAFF
TRBJ1-1 | TRBV4-2 | CASAGQSGSGTEAFF
TRBJ1-1 | TRBV12-3/TRBV12-4 | CASSLSVEAFF
TRBJ2-7 | TRBV27 | CASSSDRGSYEQYF
TRBJ2-1 | TRBV5-1 | CASSLAADSYNEQFF
TRBJ2-1 | TRBV6-1 | CASSEEGQTYNEQFF
TRBJ2-7 | TRBV5-4 | CASSFYAREPYF
TRBJ2-7 | TRBV6-5 | CASRLDRATDEQYF
TRBJ2-5 | TRBV7-9 | CASSFLTGGRQETQYF
TRBJ2-7 | TRBV6-4 | CASSKLEYEQYF
TRBJ1-2 | TRBV5-1 | CASSLGQGWGYTF
TRBJ2-1 | TRBV5-1 | CASSVGLAGGVSSYNEQFF
TRBJ2-7 | TRBV30 | CAWSQGAGSYEQYF
TRBJ2-1 | TRBV10-3 | CAISDGQFQFF
TRBJ1-3 | TRBV7-6 | CASSSPTPGQGNTIYF
TRBJ1-5 | TRBV2 | CASDRDAYQPQHF
TRBJ1-4 | TRBV2 | CASDVGRFNEKLFF
TRBJ2-5 | TRBV9 | CASSTRAQETQYF
TRBJ1-6 | TRBV6-5 | CASSGQGDSPLHF
TRBJ2-7 | TRBV28 | CASSQGARYEQYF
TRBJ1-2 | TRBV27 | CASSSLDRGLNGYTF
TRBJ1-6 | TRBV7-2 | CASSPRTAYNSPLHF